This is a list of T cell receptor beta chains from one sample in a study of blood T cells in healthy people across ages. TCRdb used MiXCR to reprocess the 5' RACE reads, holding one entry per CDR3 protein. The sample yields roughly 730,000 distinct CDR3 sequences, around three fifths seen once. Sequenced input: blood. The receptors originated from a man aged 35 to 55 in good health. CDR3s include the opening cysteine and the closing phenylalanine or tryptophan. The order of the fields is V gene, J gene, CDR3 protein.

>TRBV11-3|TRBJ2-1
CASSFSGRAGDEQFF
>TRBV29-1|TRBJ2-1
CSVEEGLAGGRYNEQFF
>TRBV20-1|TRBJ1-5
CSAERTGLNQPQHF
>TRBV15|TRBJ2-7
CATSRDRSGQGGPYEQYF
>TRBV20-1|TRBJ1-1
CSAPRGSSLNTEAFF
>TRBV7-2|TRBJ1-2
CASSLGQGPQYGYTF
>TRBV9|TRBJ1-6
CAHVHPDNPNSPLHF
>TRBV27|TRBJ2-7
CASSFGVQYEQYF
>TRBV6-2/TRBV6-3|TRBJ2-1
CASSSQREFSVPNEQFF
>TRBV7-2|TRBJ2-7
CASSLGGQVYEQYF
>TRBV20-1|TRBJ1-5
CSAREWGAGNQPQHF
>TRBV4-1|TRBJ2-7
CASSQDSGAGVTYEQYF
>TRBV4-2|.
CASSQGGSYGVQSYEQYF